The 27 T cell receptor beta chains below come from one sample, sequenced in a study of patients and donors after allogeneic stem cell transplantation. TCRdb recomputed calls from the RT-PCR reads with MiXCR, one row per CDR3 protein. The data show around 170,000 distinct CDR3 sequences, approximately 24% seen once. Sample: blood, either unsorted or a sorted T cell fraction (not recorded which). Receptors were obtained from a human donor who was either an allogeneic HSCT recipient or a stem cell or donor lymphocyte infusion donor (not recorded which). It is not recorded whose cells these are; they may come from a transplant donor.

This clonotype has only a few counts. The chain couples TRBV28 to TRBJ2-4, with no clear D. The CDR3 contains 13 residues. Germline V gene lookup returns CDR1 MDHEN and CDR2 SYDVKM. Between the trimmed V and J ends, which lost 2 bases and 2 bases, there was a span of 4 bases. This CDR3 reads CASSLRPKNIQYF. CDR3 nucleotides: TGTGCCAGCAGTTTAAGACCCAAAAACATTCAGTACTTC. The variable domain in full, with the rest retrieved from reference TRBV28 and TRBJ2-4, is DVKVTQSSRYLVKRTGEKVFLECVQDMDHENMFWYRQDPGLGLRLIYFSYDVKMKEKGDIPEGYSVSREKKERFSLILESASTNQTSMYLCASSLRPKNIQYFGAGTRLSVL.

V usage is TRBV20-1 and J usage is TRBJ2-6; the D gene is possibly TRBD1 (5 bases). The CDR3 contains 13 residues. Germline V CDR1 and CDR2: DFQATT, SNEGSKA (reference sequence). V was cut by 1 base and J by 13 bases, with 14 bases left in between. The CDR3, as DNA: TGCAGTGCTAGAGCAAGGACATCTAGAGTCCTGACTTTC. Translation gives CSARARTSRVLTF.

J is TRBJ2-5 and V is TRBV28; D gene unclear. CDR3 size: 12 residues. V lost 6 bases to trimming and J lost 5 bases, with 10 bases between them. Germline V gene data show CDR1 as MDHEN and CDR2 as SYDVKM. DNA of the CDR3: TGTGCCAGCAGACTCCAATGGGAGACCCAGTACTTC. Amino acids: CASRLQWETQYF.

This clonotype was picked up a small number of times. The chain carries TRBV20-1 and TRBJ2-1, with a weak D call TRBD1 (6 bases). Germline V gene sequence: CDR1 DFQATT, CDR2 SNEGSKA (reference sequence). The CDR3 consists of 15 residues. The V and J ends lost 2 bases and 2 bases respectively, with 13 bases between them. CDR3 loop: CSARRGQPPYNEQFF. The CDR3 region has the DNA TGCAGTGCTAGACGTGGACAGCCCCCCTACAATGAGCAGTTCTTC.

This clonotype occurred a few times. CDR3 sequence: CAISEGMQGNGYTF. In DNA, the CDR3 is TGTGCCATCAGTGAGGGGATGCAGGGTAATGGCTACACCTTC. V and J are TRBV10-3 and TRBJ1-2, with D tentatively TRBD1 (5 bases). Germline V gene lookup returns CDR1 ENHRY and CDR2 SYGVKD. Trimming pared 2 bases from V and 6 bases from J, leaving 13 bases between. This CDR3 is built from 14 residues.

This clonotype was detected a few times. J is TRBJ2-1 and V is TRBV4-2, with 8 bases lining up with TRBD2. This CDR3 is built from 13 residues. From germline, CDR1 is LGHNA and CDR2 YNFKEQ. V lost 7 bases to trimming and J lost 8 bases; unmatched junction nucleotides: 7. The CDR3 DNA is TGTGCCAGCACCGGGACTAGGTTCCATGAGCAGTTCTTC. It is translated as CASTGTRFHEQFF.

This clonotype was seen a handful of times. J is TRBJ2-1 and V is TRBV20-1; perhaps TRBD1 as D (6 bases). The CDR3 is 12 amino acids. Trimming cost V 3 bases and J 7 bases, with 10 bases left between them. Germline loops: CDR1 DFQATT, CDR2 SNEGSKA (reference sequence). In DNA, the CDR3 is TGCAGTGCTAGTAGGCAGGGGAATGAGCAGTTCTTC. As protein: CSASRQGNEQFF.

This clonotype was seen a few times. This rearrangement joins TRBV11-2 to TRBJ2-1; tentatively, D is TRBD2 (6 bases). The V end was cut by 7 bases, the J end by 7 bases, with 14 bases between. CDR1 and CDR2 from the germline V gene are SGHAT and FQNNGV. The CDR3 spans 13 residues. The CDR3 region has the DNA TGTGCCAGCACCCATTTGGGGAGGAATGAGCAGTTCTTC. Its translation: CASTHLGRNEQFF.

The gene calls are TRBV7-2 and TRBJ2-1, with D possibly matching TRBD2 (5 bases). This CDR3 is 16 amino acids long. V shed 1 base and J shed 5 bases, with 15 bases lying between them. CDR1 and CDR2 (germline): SGHTA, FQGNSA. The CDR3 spells CASSLVASFINNEQFF. CDR3 nucleotides: TGTGCCAGCAGCTTAGTAGCTAGCTTTATTAACAATGAGCAGTTCTTC.

The chain uses TRBV3-1 and TRBJ2-1, with TRBD2 as a possible D gene (5 bases). The CDR3 is 14 amino acids. CDR1 is LGHDT and CDR2 is YNNKEL in the germline V gene (reference sequence). Between the trimmed V and J ends, which lost 1 base and 8 bases, there was a span of 12 bases. CDR3 sequence reads: CASSQAGLVYEQFF. The CDR3 bases are TGTGCCAGCAGCCAAGCCGGACTGGTCTATGAGCAGTTCTTC.

This clonotype was recorded a few times. The chain employs TRBV12-3 or TRBV12-4 and TRBJ2-1, with D possibly being TRBD2 (6 bases). The CDR3 loop spans 15 amino acids. Between the trimmed V and J ends, which lost 3 bases and 8 bases, there was a span of 17 bases. The CDR3 DNA reads TGTGCCAGCAGTTTCTCTGGACTACCTGATTATGAGCAGTTCTTC. Its translation: CASSFSGLPDYEQFF.

This clonotype was recorded a few times. The chain couples TRBV20-1 to TRBJ2-2; D gene ambiguous. The CDR3 sequence is 14 residues long. The germline V and J ends were trimmed by 2 bases and 5 bases, with 12 bases remaining between them. The V gene's germline CDR1 is DFQATT and CDR2 SNEGSKA (reference sequence). CDR3 protein: CSARTGSWTGELFF. DNA for the CDR3: TGCAGTGCTAGAACCGGCAGTTGGACCGGGGAGCTGTTTTTT.

The chain couples TRBV9 to TRBJ2-1; D is unclear. The CDR3 is 14 residues long. The germline V and J ends were trimmed by 0 bases and 5 bases, with 9 bases remaining between them. The germline gives CDR1 SGDLS, CDR2 YYNGEE. The CDR3 DNA reads as TGTGCCAGCAGCGTAGCCCCAGACAACAATGAGCAGTTCTTC. Its translation is CASSVAPDNNEQFF.

The rearrangement joins TRBV12-3 or TRBV12-4 to TRBJ2-2, with D possibly matching TRBD2 (6 bases). The CDR3 loop spans 17 amino acids. The V end was cut by 3 bases, the J end by 1 base, with 15 bases between. DNA of the CDR3: TGTGCCAGCAGTTTCTTCCGGCTAGCGAGGAACACCGGGGAGCTGTTTTTT. Its protein is CASSFFRLARNTGELFF.

This clonotype was detected once. The chain carries TRBV20-1 and TRBJ1-5; D remains unclear. Germline V lookup: CDR1 DFQATT, CDR2 SNEGSKA (reference sequence). V lost 6 bases to trimming and J lost 0 bases, with 6 bases between them. The CDR3 extends over 12 amino acids. Here the CDR3 DNA reads TGCAGTGCACAGAATAGCAATCAGCCCCAGCATTTT. Its translation is CSAQNSNQPQHF.

This clonotype was detected only a few times. The chain carries TRBV20-1 and TRBJ2-7; no definite D call. Trimming pared 3 bases from V and 5 bases from J, leaving 8 bases between. The CDR3 contains 11 residues. Germline CDR1 is DFQATT and CDR2 is SNEGSKA (reference sequence). The CDR3 sequence is CSASKVNEQYF. CDR3 nucleotides: TGCAGTGCTAGTAAGGTAAACGAGCAGTACTTC.

This chain links TRBV4-3 with TRBJ2-3; D ambiguous. CDR3 length equals 15 residues. V lost 1 base to trimming and J lost 0 bases, with 8 bases between them. In germline, CDR1 is LGHNA, CDR2 YSLEER. CDR3 sequence reads: CASSQGLGSTDTQYF. The DNA of the CDR3 is TGCGCCAGCAGCCAAGGTTTGGGGAGCACAGATACGCAGTATTTT.

This clonotype was counted a few times. This rearrangement joins TRBV5-8 to TRBJ1-1; tentative D call: TRBD1 (5 bases). The germline V and J ends were trimmed by 7 bases and 4 bases, with 23 bases remaining between them. The CDR3 sequence is 16 residues long. Germline V CDR1 and CDR2: SGHTS, YDEGEE. This chain's CDR3 is CASFALGAQWGTEAFF. The CDR3 region has the DNA TGTGCCAGCTTTGCCCTTGGGGCGCAGTGGGGCACTGAAGCTTTCTTT.

This clonotype was detected only a few times. The chain combines TRBV6-5 with TRBJ2-7, with D perhaps TRBD1 (6 bases). Deletions cut 5 bases from V and 2 bases from J, with 10 bases between. The CDR3 has 13 amino acids. Germline V gives CDR1 MNHEY, CDR2 SVGAGI. CDR3 protein: CASSRTAPYEQYF. The CDR3 bases are TGTGCCAGCAGTCGGACAGCCCCCTACGAGCAGTACTTC.

The V and J genes are TRBV12-3 or TRBV12-4 and TRBJ2-5, with D hard to call. Trimming shortened V by 3 bases and J by 4 bases, and 6 bases separated the two germline ends. This CDR3 comprises 12 residues. The CDR3 protein is CASSFLSETQYF. The CDR3 DNA is TGTGCCAGCAGTTTCTTGTCAGAGACCCAGTACTTC.

This chain uses TRBV7-9 with TRBJ1-2; D unclear. The ends were cut back, 2 bases at V and 2 bases at J, with 12 bases in the middle. The CDR3 sequence is 15 residues long. The germline CDR1 and CDR2 sequences are SEHNR and FQNEAQ (reference sequence). The CDR3 spells CASSLWGTANYGYTF. In DNA form, the CDR3 reads TGTGCCAGCAGCTTATGGGGAACGGCCAACTATGGCTACACCTTC.

Many counts were recorded for this clonotype. The chain is built from TRBV29-1 and TRBJ1-5; maybe TRBD1 (6 bases). This CDR3 has 13 amino acids. From germline, CDR1 is SQVTM and CDR2 ANQGSEA. V was shortened by 6 bases and J by 4 bases, with 13 bases between the two germline ends. CDR3 sequence: CSVTQGGNQPQHF. The CDR3 DNA reads TGCAGCGTCACACAGGGCGGGAATCAGCCCCAGCATTTT.

The rearrangement uses TRBV20-1 and TRBJ2-3; TRBD2 matches 7 bases. The CDR3 loop spans 13 amino acids. The V gene's germline CDR1 is DFQATT and CDR2 SNEGSKA (reference sequence). Trimming at V came to 5 bases and at J to 9 bases, leaving 11 bases not matched to a gene. CDR3: CSAFSGSGRTQYF. In DNA, the CDR3 is TGCAGTGCTTTTAGCGGGTCGGGCCGGACGCAGTATTTT.

The genes are TRBV29-1 and TRBJ1-2, with D maybe TRBD1 (6 bases). The CDR3 is 12 residues long. Per the germline V gene, CDR1 is SQVTM and CDR2 is ANQGSEA. Trimming removed 2 bases at V and 6 bases at J, with 10 bases between. The CDR3 loop is CSVETGPHGYTF. CDR3 sequence (DNA): TGCAGCGTTGAAACAGGGCCGCATGGCTACACCTTC.

This sequence joins TRBV6-6 and TRBJ1-4; maybe TRBD1 (5 bases). Between the trimmed V and J ends, which lost 0 bases and 8 bases, there was a span of 16 bases. Looked up from germline, CDR1 is MNHNY and CDR2 is SVGAGI (reference sequence). The CDR3 contains 16 residues. The DNA of the CDR3 is TGTGCCAGCAGTTACTCGACAGAGCAAAGGAAGGAAAAACTGTTTTTT. Protein product: CASSYSTEQRKEKLFF.

The gene calls are TRBV9 and TRBJ2-2, with D unclear. Germline values: CDR1 SGDLS, CDR2 YYNGEE. Trimming took 5 bases from V and 4 from J, leaving 12 bases between them. The CDR3 is 14 amino acids. The CDR3 loop is CASRGDLSTGELFF. DNA for the CDR3: TGTGCCAGCAGGGGCGACTTGTCCACCGGGGAGCTGTTTTTT. Complete variable domain (other parts from reference TRBV9 and TRBJ2-2): DSGVTQTPKHLITATGQRVTLRCSPRSGDLSVYWYQQSLDQGLQFLIQYYNGEERAKGNILERFSAQQFPDLHSELNLSSLELGDSALYFCASRGDLSTGELFFGEGSRLTVL.

This clonotype was recorded a few times. The chain combines TRBV7-3 with TRBJ2-1; TRBD2 matches at 10 bases. This CDR3 is 15 amino acids long. CDR1 is SGHTA and CDR2 is FQGTGA in the germline V gene. Losses at the gene ends were 5 bases for V and 8 bases for J; bases not matched to a gene: 9. The chain's CDR3 is CASSPLAGGWDEQFF. CDR3 nucleotide sequence: TGTGCCAGCAGCCCCTTAGCGGGAGGCTGGGATGAGCAGTTCTTC.